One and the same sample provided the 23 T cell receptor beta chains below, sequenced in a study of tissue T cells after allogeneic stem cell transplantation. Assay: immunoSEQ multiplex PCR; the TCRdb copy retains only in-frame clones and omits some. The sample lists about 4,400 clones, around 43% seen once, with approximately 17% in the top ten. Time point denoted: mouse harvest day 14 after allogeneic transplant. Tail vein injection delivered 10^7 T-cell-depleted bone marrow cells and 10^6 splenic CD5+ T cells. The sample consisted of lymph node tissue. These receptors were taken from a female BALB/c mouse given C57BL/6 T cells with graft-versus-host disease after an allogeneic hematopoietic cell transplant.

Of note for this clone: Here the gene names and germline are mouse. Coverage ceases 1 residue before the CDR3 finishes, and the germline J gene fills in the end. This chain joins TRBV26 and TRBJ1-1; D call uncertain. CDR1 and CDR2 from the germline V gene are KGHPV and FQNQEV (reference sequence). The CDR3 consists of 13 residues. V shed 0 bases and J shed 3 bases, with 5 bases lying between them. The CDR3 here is CASSLSTDTEVFF. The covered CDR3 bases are TGTGCCAGCAGTCTGTCAACTGACACAGAAGTCTTC.

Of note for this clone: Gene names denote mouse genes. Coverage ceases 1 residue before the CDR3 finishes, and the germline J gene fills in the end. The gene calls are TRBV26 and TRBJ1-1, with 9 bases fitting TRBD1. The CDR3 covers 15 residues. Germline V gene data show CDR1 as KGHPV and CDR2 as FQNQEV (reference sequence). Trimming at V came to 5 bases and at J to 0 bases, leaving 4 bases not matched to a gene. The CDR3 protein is CASSLGQGANTEVFF. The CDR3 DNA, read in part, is TGTGCCAGCAGTTTGGGACAGGGTGCAAACACAGAAGTCTTC.

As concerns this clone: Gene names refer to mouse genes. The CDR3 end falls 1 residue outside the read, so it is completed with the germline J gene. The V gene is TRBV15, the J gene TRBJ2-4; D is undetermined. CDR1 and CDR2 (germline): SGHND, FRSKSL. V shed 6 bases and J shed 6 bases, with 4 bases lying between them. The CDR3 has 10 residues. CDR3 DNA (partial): TGTGCCAGCAGCACCAACACCTTGTAC. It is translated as CASSTNTLY. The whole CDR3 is CASSTNTLYF.

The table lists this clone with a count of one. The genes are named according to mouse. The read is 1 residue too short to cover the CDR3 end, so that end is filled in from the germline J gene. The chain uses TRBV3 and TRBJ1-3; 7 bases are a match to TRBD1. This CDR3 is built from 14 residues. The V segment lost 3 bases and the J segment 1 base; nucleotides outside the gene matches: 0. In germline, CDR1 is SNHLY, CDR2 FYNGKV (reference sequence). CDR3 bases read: TGTGCCAGCAGCTTGGGACAGTCTGGAAATACGCTCTAT. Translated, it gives CASSLGQSGNTLY. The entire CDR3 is CASSLGQSGNTLYF.

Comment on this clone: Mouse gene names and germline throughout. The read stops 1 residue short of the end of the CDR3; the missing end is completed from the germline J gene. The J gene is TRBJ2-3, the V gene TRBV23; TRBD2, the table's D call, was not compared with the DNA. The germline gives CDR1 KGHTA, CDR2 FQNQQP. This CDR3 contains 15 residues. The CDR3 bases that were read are TGCTCCAGCAGTCAAAAACTGGGGGGGACAGAAACGCTGTAT. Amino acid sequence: CSSSQKLGGTETLY. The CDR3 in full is CSSSQKLGGTETLYF.

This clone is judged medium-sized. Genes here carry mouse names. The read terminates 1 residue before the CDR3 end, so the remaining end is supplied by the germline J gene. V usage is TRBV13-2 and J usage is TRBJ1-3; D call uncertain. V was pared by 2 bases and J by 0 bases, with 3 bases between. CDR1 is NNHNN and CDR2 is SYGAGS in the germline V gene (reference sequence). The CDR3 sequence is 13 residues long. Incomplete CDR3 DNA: TGTGCCAGCGGTGAGGGTTCTGGAAATACGCTCTAT. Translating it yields CASGEGSGNTLY. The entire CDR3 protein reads CASGEGSGNTLYF.

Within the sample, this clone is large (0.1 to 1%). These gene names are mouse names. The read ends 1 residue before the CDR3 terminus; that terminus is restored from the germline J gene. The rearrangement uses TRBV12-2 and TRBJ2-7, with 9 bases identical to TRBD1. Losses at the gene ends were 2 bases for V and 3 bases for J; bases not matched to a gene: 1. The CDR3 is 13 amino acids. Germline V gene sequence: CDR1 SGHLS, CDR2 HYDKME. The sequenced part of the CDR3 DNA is TGTGCCAGCTCTCGGGACAGGGACTATGAACAGTAC. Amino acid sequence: CASSRDRDYEQY. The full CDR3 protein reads CASSRDRDYEQYF.

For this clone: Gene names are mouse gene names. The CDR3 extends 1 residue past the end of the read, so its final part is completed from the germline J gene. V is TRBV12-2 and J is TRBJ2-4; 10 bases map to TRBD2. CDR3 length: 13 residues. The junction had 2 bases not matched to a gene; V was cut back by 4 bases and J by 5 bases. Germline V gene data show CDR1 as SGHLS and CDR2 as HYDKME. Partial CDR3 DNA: TGTGCCAGCTCACGGGACTGGGGAAACACCTTGTAC. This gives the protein CASSRDWGNTLY. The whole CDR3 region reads CASSRDWGNTLYF.

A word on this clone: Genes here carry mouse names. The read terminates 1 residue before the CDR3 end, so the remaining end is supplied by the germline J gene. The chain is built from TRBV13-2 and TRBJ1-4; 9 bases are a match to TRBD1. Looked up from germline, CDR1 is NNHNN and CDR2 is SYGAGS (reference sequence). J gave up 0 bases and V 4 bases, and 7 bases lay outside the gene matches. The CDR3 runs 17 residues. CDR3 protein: CASGRDRVTISNERLFF. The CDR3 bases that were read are TGTGCCAGCGGTCGGGACAGGGTAACAATTTCCAACGAAAGATTATTT.

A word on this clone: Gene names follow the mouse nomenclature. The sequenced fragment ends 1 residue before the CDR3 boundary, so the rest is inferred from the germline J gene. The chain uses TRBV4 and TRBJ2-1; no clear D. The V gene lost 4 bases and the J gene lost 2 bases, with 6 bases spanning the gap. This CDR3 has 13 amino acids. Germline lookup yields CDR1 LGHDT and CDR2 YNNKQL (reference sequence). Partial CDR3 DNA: TGTGCCAGCAGCTCGACATACTATGCTGAGCAGTTC. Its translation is CASSSTYYAEQF. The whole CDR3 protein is CASSSTYYAEQFF.

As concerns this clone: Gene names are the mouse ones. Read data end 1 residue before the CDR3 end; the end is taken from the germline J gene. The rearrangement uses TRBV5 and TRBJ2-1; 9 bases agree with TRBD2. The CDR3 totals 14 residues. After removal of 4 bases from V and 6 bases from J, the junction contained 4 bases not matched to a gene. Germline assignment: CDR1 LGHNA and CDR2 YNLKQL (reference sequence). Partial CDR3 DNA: TGTGCCAGCAGCCTTGGGGGGGCTAGTGCTGAGCAGTTC. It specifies CASSLGGASAEQF. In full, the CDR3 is CASSLGGASAEQFF.

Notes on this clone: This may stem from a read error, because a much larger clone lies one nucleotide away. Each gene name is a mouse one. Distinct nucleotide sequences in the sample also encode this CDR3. CDR3 loop: CTCSARDISYEQYF. The DNA read from the CDR3 is TGCACCTGCAGTGCTCGGGACATCTCCTATGAACAGTAC. This chain connects TRBV1 to TRBJ2-7; maybe TRBD1 (6 bases). The read finishes 1 residue shy of the CDR3 end, and the germline J gene is used to complete it. The CDR3 spans 14 residues. Germline CDR1 and CDR2: NSQYPW and LRSPGD (reference sequence). V lost 3 bases and J lost 0, with 9 bases in between.

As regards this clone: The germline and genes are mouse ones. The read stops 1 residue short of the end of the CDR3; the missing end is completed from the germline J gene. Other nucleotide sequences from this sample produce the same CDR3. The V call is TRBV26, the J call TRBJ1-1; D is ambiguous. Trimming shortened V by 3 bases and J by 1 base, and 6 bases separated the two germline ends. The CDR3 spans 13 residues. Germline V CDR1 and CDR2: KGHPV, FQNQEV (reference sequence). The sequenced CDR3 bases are TGTGCCAGCAGTCTTAACAGGAACACAGAAGTCTTC. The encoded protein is CASSLNRNTEVF. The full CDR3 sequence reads CASSLNRNTEVFF.

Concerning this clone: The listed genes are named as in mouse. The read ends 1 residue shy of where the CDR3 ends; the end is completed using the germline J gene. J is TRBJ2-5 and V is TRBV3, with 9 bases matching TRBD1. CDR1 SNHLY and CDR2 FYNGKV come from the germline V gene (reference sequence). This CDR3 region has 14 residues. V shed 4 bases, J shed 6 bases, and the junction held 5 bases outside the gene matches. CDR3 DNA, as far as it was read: TGTGCCAGCAGCTCGGGACAGGGAAGGGACACCCAGTAC. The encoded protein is CASSSGQGRDTQY. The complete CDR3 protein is CASSSGQGRDTQYF. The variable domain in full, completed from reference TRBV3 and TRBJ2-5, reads GPKVLQIPSHQIIDMGQMVTLNCDPVSNHLYFYWYKQILGQQMEFLVNFYNGKVMEKSKLFKDQFSVERPDGSYFTLKIQPTALEDSAVYFCASSSGQGRDTQYFGPGTRLLVL.

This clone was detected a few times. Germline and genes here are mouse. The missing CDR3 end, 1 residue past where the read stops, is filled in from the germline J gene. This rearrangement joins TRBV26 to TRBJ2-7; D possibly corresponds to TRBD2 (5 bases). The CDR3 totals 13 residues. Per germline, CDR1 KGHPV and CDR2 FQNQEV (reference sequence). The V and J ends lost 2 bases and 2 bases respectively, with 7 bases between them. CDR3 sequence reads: CASSLPGTYEQYF. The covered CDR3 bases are TGTGCCAGCAGTCTGCCTGGGACCTATGAACAGTAC.

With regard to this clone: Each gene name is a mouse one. CDR3 region: CASSLQANTEVFF. The sequenced CDR3 bases are TGTGCCAGCAGTCTACAAGCAAACACAGAAGTCTTC. This chain connects TRBV26 to TRBJ1-1; D is undetermined. Sequencing ends 1 residue short of the CDR3 end; the germline J gene provides the rest. The V gene lost 3 bases and the J gene lost 0 bases, with 5 bases spanning the gap. CDR1 and CDR2 from the germline V gene are KGHPV and FQNQEV (reference sequence). CDR3 length: 13 residues.

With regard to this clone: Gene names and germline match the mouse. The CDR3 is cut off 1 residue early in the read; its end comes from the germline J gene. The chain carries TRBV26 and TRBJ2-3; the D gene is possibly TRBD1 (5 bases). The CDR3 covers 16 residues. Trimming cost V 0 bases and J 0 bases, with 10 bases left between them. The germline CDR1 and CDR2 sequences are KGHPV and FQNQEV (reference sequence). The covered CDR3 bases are TGTGCCAGCAGTCTGTCGCGGACAACTAGTGCAGAAACGCTGTAT. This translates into CASSLSRTTSAETLY. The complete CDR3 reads CASSLSRTTSAETLYF.

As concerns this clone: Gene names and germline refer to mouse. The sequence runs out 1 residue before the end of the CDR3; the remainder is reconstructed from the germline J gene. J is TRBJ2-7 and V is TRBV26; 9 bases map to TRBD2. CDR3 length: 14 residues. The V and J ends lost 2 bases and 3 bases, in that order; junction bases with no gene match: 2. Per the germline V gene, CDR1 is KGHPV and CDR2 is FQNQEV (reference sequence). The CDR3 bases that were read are TGTGCCAGCAGTCTGAGACTGGGGGTCTATGAACAGTAC. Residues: CASSLRLGVYEQY. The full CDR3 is CASSLRLGVYEQYF. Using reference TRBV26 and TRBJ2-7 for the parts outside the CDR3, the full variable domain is NSKVIQTPRYLVKGQGQKAKMRCIPEKGHPVVFWYQQNKNNEFKFLINFQNQEVLQQIDMTEKRFSAECPSNSPCSLEIQSSEAGDSALYLCASSLRLGVYEQYFGPGTRLTVL.

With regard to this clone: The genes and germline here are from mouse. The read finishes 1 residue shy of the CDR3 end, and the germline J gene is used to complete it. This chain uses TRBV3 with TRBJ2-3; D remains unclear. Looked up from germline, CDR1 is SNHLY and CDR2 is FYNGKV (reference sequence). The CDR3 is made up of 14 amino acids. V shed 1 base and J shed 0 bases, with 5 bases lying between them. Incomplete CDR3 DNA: TGTGCCAGCAGCTTAGTACAAAGTGCAGAAACGCTGTAT. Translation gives CASSLVQSAETLY. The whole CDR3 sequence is CASSLVQSAETLYF.

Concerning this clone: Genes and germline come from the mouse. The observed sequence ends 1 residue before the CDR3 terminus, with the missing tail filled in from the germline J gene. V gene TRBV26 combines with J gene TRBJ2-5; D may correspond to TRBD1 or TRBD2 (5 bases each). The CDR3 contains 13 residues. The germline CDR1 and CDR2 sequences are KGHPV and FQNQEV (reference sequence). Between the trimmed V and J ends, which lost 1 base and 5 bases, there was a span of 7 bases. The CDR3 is CASSLFGGDTQYF. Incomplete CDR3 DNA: TGTGCCAGCAGTCTGTTCGGGGGAGACACCCAGTAC.

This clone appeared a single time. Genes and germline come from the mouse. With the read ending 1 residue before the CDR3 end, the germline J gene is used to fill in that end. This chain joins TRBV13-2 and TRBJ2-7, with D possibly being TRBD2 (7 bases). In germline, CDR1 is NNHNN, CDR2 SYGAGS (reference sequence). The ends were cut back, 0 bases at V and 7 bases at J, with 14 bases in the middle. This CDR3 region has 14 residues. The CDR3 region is CASGDARGALEQYF. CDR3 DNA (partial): TGTGCCAGCGGTGATGCAAGGGGGGCGCTAGAACAGTAC.

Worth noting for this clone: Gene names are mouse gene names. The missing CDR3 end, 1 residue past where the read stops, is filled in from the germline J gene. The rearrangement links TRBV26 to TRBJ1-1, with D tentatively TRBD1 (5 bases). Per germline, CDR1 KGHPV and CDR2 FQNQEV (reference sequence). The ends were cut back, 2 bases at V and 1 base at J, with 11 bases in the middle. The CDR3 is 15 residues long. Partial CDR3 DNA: TGTGCCAGCAGTCTGGAGGGGAGGGGAAACACAGAAGTCTTC. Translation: CASSLEGRGNTEVF. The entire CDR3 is CASSLEGRGNTEVFF.

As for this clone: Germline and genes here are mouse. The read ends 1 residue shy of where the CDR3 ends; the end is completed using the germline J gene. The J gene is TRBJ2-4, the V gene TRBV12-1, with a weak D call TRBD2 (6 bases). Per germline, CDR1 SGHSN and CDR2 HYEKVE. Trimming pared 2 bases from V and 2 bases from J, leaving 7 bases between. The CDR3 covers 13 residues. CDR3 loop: CASSRGVQNTLYF. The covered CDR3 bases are TGTGCCAGCTCTCGGGGGGTTCAAAACACCTTGTAC.